The present entry profiles one T cell receptor (beta chain) with its context. The CDR3 contains 12 residues. V was clipped by 5 bases and J by 4 bases, with 9 bases between them. In germline, CDR1 is SGHVS, CDR2 FQNEAQ. This entry belongs to a study of blood T cell repertoires in COVID-19. Assay: immunoSEQ multiplex PCR; the TCRdb copy retains only in-frame clones and omits some. The sample has hundreds of thousands of clones; roughly 87% are singletons. The gene calls are TRBV7-8 and TRBJ2-7, with a weak D call TRBD1 (5 bases). This clonotype was sampled from a woman under 40 with acute or convalescent COVID-19. The sequenced sample consisted of peripheral blood. The CDR3 is CASSTDTYEQYF. Here the CDR3 DNA reads TGTGCCAGCAGCACGGACACTTACGAGCAGTACTTC.